This is a list of T cell receptor beta chains from one sample in a study of PD-1 blockade in classical Hodgkin lymphoma. Some clones are missing from TCRdb's copy, which holds only in-frame ones; the method was immunoSEQ multiplex PCR. The profile shows about 28,000 clones, around 80% of them singletons. The input for sequencing was peripheral blood mononuclear cells (PBMCs), taken before the fourth cycle of nivolumab. The receptors here all came from a human donor with classical Hodgkin lymphoma. Both conserved end residues are part of each CDR3. D genes are given only for firm matches. Only some rows state a clone size, as once, few, many or a class for expanded clones.

v_gene	abundance	j_gene	d_gene	CDR3aa	CDR3nt
TRBV30	.	TRBJ2-2	.	CAWSVQITGELFF	TGTGCCTGGAGTGTCCAGATAACCGGGGAGCTGTTTTTT
TRBV6-6	.	TRBJ1-2	.	CASSGGGYYGYTF	TGTGCCAGCTCGGGGGGGGGCTACTATGGCTACACCTTC
TRBV7-9	.	TRBJ2-3	.	CASSLGDSSTDTQYF	TGTGCCAGCAGCTTAGGGGACTCTAGCACAGATACGCAGTATTTT
TRBV9	few	TRBJ1-1	TRBD1	CASSPRAGGLNTEAFF	TGTGCCAGCAGCCCACGGGCAGGGGGCCTGAACACTGAAGCTTTCTTT
TRBV19	.	TRBJ2-3	.	CASSTSDYSAQYF	TGTGCCAGTAGTACCTCGGACTATTCCGCGCAGTATTTT
TRBV5-1	.	TRBJ2-1	.	CASRRDRITYNEQFF	TGCGCCAGCAGACGCGACAGGATAACATACAATGAGCAGTTCTTC
TRBV19	.	TRBJ2-3	.	CASSSRQITDTQYF	TGTGCCAGTAGTTCTCGGCAGATAACAGATACGCAGTATTTT
TRBV10-2	once	TRBJ2-5	TRBD2	CASSPAGGVIETQYF	TGCGCCAGCAGCCCAGCGGGAGGGGTGATAGAGACCCAGTACTTC
TRBV28	few	TRBJ2-7	TRBD2	CASSESGRRYEQYF	TGTGCCAGCAGTGAAAGCGGGAGAAGGTACGAGCAGTACTTC
TRBV4-1	.	TRBJ1-5	.	CASSQSGTPHQPQHF	TGCGCCAGCAGCCAGTCCGGGACACCCCATCAGCCCCAGCATTTT
TRBV5-4	.	TRBJ2-7	TRBD1	CASSFGQDREEQYF	TGTGCCAGCAGCTTCGGACAGGACCGGGAAGAGCAGTACTTC
TRBV11-2	few	TRBJ2-3	TRBD2	CASSSSAGGTDTQYF	TGTGCCAGCAGCTCCTCAGCGGGAGGAACAGATACGCAGTATTTT
TRBV19	.	TRBJ1-1	.	CASSIPRTANTEAFF	TGTGCCAGTAGTATCCCCCGGACAGCAAACACTGAAGCTTTCTTT
TRBV6-1	.	TRBJ2-5	TRBD2	CASSEALSGVGETQYF	TGTGCCAGCAGTGAAGCTTTGAGCGGGGTCGGGGAGACCCAGTACTTC
TRBV6-1	.	TRBJ2-1	.	CASTTEFYNEQFF	TGTGCCAGCACAACAGAGTTTTACAATGAGCAGTTCTTC
TRBV2	.	TRBJ1-1	.	CASSPNRGSTEAFF	TGTGCCAGCAGTCCTAATCGGGGTTCGACTGAAGCTTTCTTT
TRBV18	.	TRBJ2-7	.	CASSPPGWDASSYEQYF	TGTGCCAGCTCACCACCGGGCTGGGACGCGAGCTCCTACGAGCAGTACTTC
TRBV4-1	.	TRBJ2-2	.	CASNWGQGIAGELFF	TGCGCCAGCAATTGGGGTCAGGGCATAGCCGGGGAGCTGTTTTTT
TRBV6-4	.	TRBJ1-2	.	CASSDSRQTFNYGYTF	TGTGCCAGCAGTGACTCGCGACAGACTTTTAACTATGGCTACACCTTC
TRBV30	.	TRBJ2-1	.	CAWSVGLYNEQFF	TGTGCCTGGAGTGTAGGGCTATACAATGAGCAGTTCTTC
TRBV9	.	TRBJ2-2	TRBD2	CASSVTQGLAGGPWYTGELFF	TGTGCCAGCAGCGTTACCCAGGGACTAGCGGGAGGGCCTTGGTACACCGGGGAGCTGTTTTTT
TRBV6-5	.	TRBJ1-3	.	CAGGKINTIYF	TGTGCCGGTGGGAAAATTAACACCATATATTTT
TRBV2	.	TRBJ2-3	TRBD2	CASSEILAGGTDTQYF	TGTGCCAGCAGTGAAATCCTAGCGGGAGGTACAGATACGCAGTATTTT
TRBV27	.	TRBJ1-1	TRBD1	CASRTNTGAPEAFF	TGTGCCAGCAGGACGAACACAGGGGCCCCTGAAGCTTTCTTT
TRBV28	.	TRBJ2-7	.	CASSLRPGRGLIEQYF	TGTGCCAGCAGCCTAAGGCCCGGCAGGGGTCTTATCGAGCAGTACTTC
TRBV27	once	TRBJ1-6	.	CASRGPRGVSPLHF	TGTGCCAGCAGGGGGCCGAGGGGGGTTTCACCCCTCCACTTT
TRBV7-2	.	TRBJ2-7	TRBD1	CASSLALPGTGTYEQYF	TGTGCCAGCAGCTTAGCCCTGCCCGGGACAGGGACCTACGAGCAGTACTTC
TRBV18	few	TRBJ2-2	.	CASSPLLLDQAGELFF	TGTGCCAGCTCACCGCTCTTGTTGGATCAGGCCGGGGAGCTGTTTTTT
TRBV29-1	.	TRBJ1-2	.	CSVGEGKSGYTF	TGCAGCGTCGGGGAGGGAAAGAGCGGCTACACCTTC
TRBV28	.	TRBJ1-5	.	CASSLRERAQPQHF	TGTGCCAGCAGTTTAAGGGAAAGGGCCCAGCCCCAGCATTTT
TRBV6-1	.	TRBJ2-7	TRBD1	CASSGTGGAYEQYF	TGTGCCAGCAGTGGGACAGGGGGCGCCTACGAGCAGTACTTC
TRBV19	.	TRBJ2-6	TRBD1	CASSIRTGVSSGANVLTF	TGTGCCAGTAGTATTCGGACAGGGGTCTCCTCTGGGGCCAACGTCCTGACTTTC
TRBV2	.	TRBJ2-7	.	CASQIGDEQYF	TGTGCCAGTCAGATAGGGGACGAGCAGTACTTC
TRBV28	.	TRBJ1-2	.	CASRPQGGSGYTF	TGTGCCAGCAGGCCACAGGGTGGGAGTGGCTACACCTTC
TRBV5-4	.	TRBJ2-1	TRBD2	CASSRGAGTSGINEQFF	TGTGCCAGCAGCCGTGGAGCCGGGACTAGCGGGATAAATGAGCAGTTCTTC
TRBV20-1	.	TRBJ2-1	.	CSAGNYNEQFF	TGCAGTGCTGGAAACTACAATGAGCAGTTCTTC
TRBV6-1	.	TRBJ1-4	.	CASSVLRVTNEKLFF	TGTGCCAGCAGTGTGTTGCGGGTTACTAATGAAAAACTGTTTTTT
TRBV7-9	once	TRBJ2-7	TRBD2	CASSSTSGSFSSEQYF	TGTGCCAGCAGCTCTACTAGCGGGAGTTTCTCCTCCGAGCAGTACTTC
TRBV7-9	.	TRBJ2-5	.	CASSKGGGQETQYF	TGTGCCAGCAGCAAAGGTGGGGGTCAAGAGACCCAGTACTTC
TRBV19	medium-sized	TRBJ2-7	.	CASSIPQGEQYF	TGTGCCAGTAGTATACCCCAAGGCGAGCAGTACTTC
TRBV29-1	.	TRBJ1-2	.	CSVEGGMNGYTF	TGCAGCGTTGAAGGTGGGATGAATGGCTACACCTTC
TRBV29-1	once	TRBJ1-1	.	CSVEKDPGTEAFF	TGCAGCGTTGAAAAAGACCCCGGGACTGAAGCTTTCTTT
TRBV19	.	TRBJ1-5	.	CASRSGKRDQPQHF	TGTGCCAGTAGATCAGGGAAGAGAGATCAGCCCCAGCATTTT
TRBV5-1	.	TRBJ2-3	TRBD2	CASSPRLAGDFGTDTQYF	TGCGCCAGCAGCCCCAGACTAGCGGGAGATTTCGGCACAGATACGCAGTATTTT
TRBV5-4	few	TRBJ2-5	.	CASSSGQFQETQYF	TGTGCCAGCAGCTCCGGACAGTTCCAAGAGACCCAGTACTTC
TRBV19	.	TRBJ1-5	.	CASSMSGGEPQHF	TGTGCCAGTAGTATGTCAGGTGGAGAGCCCCAGCATTTT
TRBV18	.	TRBJ2-5	.	CASSPRGQETQYF	TGTGCCAGCTCACCACGGGGGCAAGAGACCCAGTACTTC
TRBV28	once	TRBJ2-3	.	CASMVHTDTQYF	TGTGCCAGCATGGTGCACACAGATACGCAGTATTTT
TRBV6-1	.	TRBJ1-5	TRBD1	CATGGTGGGGQPQHF	TGTGCCACCGGAGGGACAGGGGGCGGTGGTCAGCCCCAGCATTTT
TRBV5-1	.	TRBJ2-2	.	CASSKGQGGTGELFF	TGCGCCAGCAGCAAAGGACAGGGAGGGACCGGGGAGCTGTTTTTT